These 23 T cell receptor beta chains were sequenced from one sample in a study of CD8 T cells in Susac syndrome. Random hexamers primed reverse transcription of about 0.5 to 1 ug RNA. TCRdb reanalysed the immunoSEQ multiplex PCR reads using MiXCR and keeps one entry per CDR3 protein. The sample lists around 150,000 distinct CDR3 sequences; 85% to 95% were seen once. Sequenced sample: CD8+ T cells from PBMCs. The receptors here all came from a human donor with Susac syndrome.

The rearrangement uses TRBV12-3 or TRBV12-4 and TRBJ2-6; D is perhaps TRBD2 (5 bases). This CDR3 has 18 residues. Between the trimmed V and J ends, which lost 4 bases and 8 bases, there was a span of 24 bases. CDR3 residues: CASSSLTESGKGTNVLTF. CDR3 coding DNA: TGTGCCAGCAGTTCCCTGACCGAGTCCGGGAAGGGAACCAACGTCCTGACTTTC.

This clonotype was found once. V gene TRBV7-9 combines with J gene TRBJ1-2; 9 bases agree with TRBD1. This CDR3 is built from 11 residues. CDR1 and CDR2 (germline): SEHNR, FQNEAQ (reference sequence). J lost 4 bases, V lost 10 bases, and 1 base had no gene match. DNA for the CDR3: TGTGCCACACAGGGGGCCTATGGCTACACCTTC. It encodes CATQGAYGYTF. Full variable domain (outside the CDR3, taken from reference TRBV7-9 and TRBJ1-2): DTGVSQNPRHKITKRGQNVTFRCDPISEHNRLYWYRQTLGQGPEFLTYFQNEAQLEKSRLLSDRFSAERPKGSFSTLEIQRTEQGDSAMYLCATQGAYGYTFGSGTRLTVV.

The chain joins TRBV6-1 to TRBJ1-2; D ambiguous. The CDR3 covers 16 residues. Germline-derived CDR1 and CDR2 are MNHNS and SASEGT. V gave up 5 bases and J gave up 8 bases, with 24 bases separating them. The chain's CDR3 is CASSPRDESRLWGYTF. DNA of the CDR3: TGTGCCAGCAGTCCTAGGGATGAGAGTCGACTATGGGGCTACACCTTC.

J is TRBJ2-5 and V is TRBV6-1, with 8 nucleotides matching TRBD2. The ends lost 7 bases at V and 1 base at J; junction bases unmatched: 5. CDR1 MNHNS and CDR2 SASEGT come from the germline V gene. The CDR3 has 14 amino acids. The CDR3 loop reads CASNQLAVQETQYF. For the CDR3, the DNA is TGTGCCAGCAACCAACTAGCGGTCCAAGAGACCCAGTACTTC.

The chain is built from TRBV12-3 or TRBV12-4 and TRBJ2-1; possible D gene TRBD2, 6 bases. The CDR3 runs to 14 residues. V was trimmed by 6 bases and J by 5 bases, leaving 14 bases between them. CDR3 DNA sequence: TGTGCCAGCAGCACCCGCGGGATTCACAATGAGCAGTTCTTC. Translating it yields CASSTRGIHNEQFF.

The CDR3 here is CASSLFGLAGSNEQFF. Here the CDR3 DNA reads TGTGCCAGCAGTTTATTCGGACTAGCGGGAAGCAATGAGCAGTTCTTC. V usage is TRBV12-3 or TRBV12-4 and J usage is TRBJ2-1; 12 nucleotides align to TRBD2. After removal of 2 bases from V and 6 bases from J, the junction contained 5 bases not matched to a gene. CDR3 size: 16 residues.

V and J are TRBV6-6 and TRBJ2-5; D gene uncertain. The V end was cut by 0 bases, the J end by 1 base, with 12 bases between. The CDR3 contains 16 residues. Germline values: CDR1 MNHNY, CDR2 SVGAGI (reference sequence). CDR3 region: CASSYSIGVGQETQYF. As DNA, the CDR3 is TGTGCCAGCAGTTACTCGATTGGCGTAGGCCAAGAGACCCAGTACTTC.

The rearrangement links TRBV27 to TRBJ1-5; perhaps TRBD1 as D (5 bases). Germline V gives CDR1 MNHEY, CDR2 SMNVEV (reference sequence). V lost 8 bases and J 0 bases, leaving 14 bases between the germline ends. This CDR3 comprises 15 residues. CDR3 sequence reads: CASSRGTASNQPQHF. The CDR3, as DNA: TGTGCCAGCTCTAGAGGGACGGCTAGCAATCAGCCCCAGCATTTT.

This sequence joins TRBV11-3 and TRBJ2-7; D may be TRBD2 (5 bases). CDR3 length: 15 amino acids. V was shortened by 7 bases and J by 3 bases, with 19 bases between the two germline ends. The germline V gene encodes CDR1 SGHNT and CDR2 YENEEA. The CDR3 nucleotides are TGTGCCAGCAACACTTCAACGGACTGTGTCTACGAGCAGTACTTC. This translates into CASNTSTDCVYEQYF.

The chain recombines TRBV3-1 with TRBJ2-1, with TRBD2 as a possible D gene (5 bases). The germline V gene encodes CDR1 LGHDT and CDR2 YNNKEL (reference sequence). The CDR3 runs 15 residues. Trimming pared 5 bases from V and 6 bases from J, leaving 17 bases between. The CDR3 loop reads CASSSPEEVFNEQFF. In nucleotides, the CDR3 is TGTGCCAGCAGCTCCCCGGAGGAGGTATTCAATGAGCAGTTCTTC.

The chain has TRBV7-9 and TRBJ1-5; D perhaps matches TRBD1 (6 bases). This CDR3 is built from 15 residues. The V gene lost 5 bases and the J gene lost 3 bases, with 14 bases spanning the gap. Germline V gene data show CDR1 as SEHNR and CDR2 as FQNEAQ (reference sequence). CDR3 in amino acids: CASSPNTGPNQPQHF. CDR3 DNA: TGTGCCAGCAGCCCCAATACAGGGCCCAATCAGCCCCAGCATTTT.

The chain carries TRBV5-4 and TRBJ1-1, with D possibly TRBD1 on 6 matching bases. Trimming cost V 2 bases and J 5 bases, with 10 bases left between them. The CDR3 loop spans 13 amino acids. The V gene's germline CDR1 is SGHNT and CDR2 YYREEE (reference sequence). This chain's CDR3 is CASSLPGETEAFF. CDR3 nucleotide sequence: TGTGCCAGCAGCTTACCAGGGGAGACTGAAGCTTTCTTT.

This sequence joins TRBV4-1 and TRBJ2-1, with D possibly TRBD2 on 6 matching bases. V was clipped by 1 base and J by 6 bases, with 10 bases between them. CDR3 length equals 14 residues. The germline CDR1 and CDR2 sequences are MGHRA and YSYEKL. The CDR3 sequence is CASSQAAGLNEQFF. CDR3 bases: TGCGCCAGCAGCCAAGCGGCGGGACTCAATGAGCAGTTCTTC.

V is TRBV9 and J is TRBJ1-2, with 10 bases that match TRBD1. Losses at the gene ends were 4 bases for V and 4 bases for J; bases not matched to a gene: 4. Germline V lookup: CDR1 SGDLS, CDR2 YYNGEE. The CDR3 is made up of 14 amino acids. CDR3 loop: CASSRDRGFYGYTF. The DNA of the CDR3 is TGTGCCAGCAGCCGGGACAGGGGATTCTATGGCTACACCTTC.

The gene calls are TRBV10-2 and TRBJ2-7; 7 bases align to TRBD2. V shed 8 bases and J 4 bases; nucleotides not matched to a gene: 8. The germline gives CDR1 WSHSY, CDR2 SAAADI. This CDR3 spans 13 amino acids. The CDR3 DNA sequence: TGCGCCAGCGGGGGGGGACTCCAGTACGAGCAGTACTTC. It yields the protein CASGGGLQYEQYF.

The chain carries TRBV12-3 or TRBV12-4 and TRBJ1-1; 10 positions agree with TRBD1. The V and J ends lost 0 bases and 11 bases, in that order; junction bases with no gene match: 9. The CDR3 is made up of 15 amino acids. In DNA, the CDR3 is TGTGCCAGCAGTTTAGCCGGACAGGGGGTGACGGAGGCTTTCTTT. The encoded protein is CASSLAGQGVTEAFF.

J is TRBJ1-1 and V is TRBV5-8; the D gene is possibly TRBD1 (6 bases). CDR1 SGHTS and CDR2 YDEGEE come from the germline V gene. The CDR3 contains 19 residues. V gave up 0 bases and J gave up 3 bases, with 24 bases separating them. CDR3 amino acids: CASSLVGGYGNRGHTEAFF. The CDR3 DNA sequence: TGTGCCAGCAGCTTGGTGGGGGGTTACGGCAACCGGGGGCACACTGAAGCTTTCTTT.

The chain recombines TRBV12-3 or TRBV12-4 with TRBJ2-3; either TRBD1 or TRBD2 may supply D (5 bases each). This CDR3 contains 16 residues. The germline V and J ends were trimmed by 10 bases and 1 base, with 21 bases remaining between them. The DNA of the CDR3 is TGTGCCATCACCGGGGCCGCCGAGGTACGCACAGATACGCAGTATTTT. This gives the protein CAITGAAEVRTDTQYF.

The chain links TRBV2 to TRBJ1-1; D gene uncertain. The CDR3 contains 13 residues. V was trimmed by 4 bases and J by 3 bases, leaving 9 bases between them. Germline assignment: CDR1 SNHLY and CDR2 FYNNEI. The CDR3, as DNA: TGTGCCAGCAGTGTACAAGAATACACTGAAGCTTTCTTT. It translates to CASSVQEYTEAFF.

V usage is TRBV9 and J usage is TRBJ2-1, with D hard to call. Trimming shortened V by 4 bases and J by 3 bases, and 11 bases separated the two germline ends. This CDR3 contains 14 residues. CDR1 is SGDLS, CDR2 YYNGEE, per germline. The CDR3 here is CASSPSADYNEQFF. CDR3 nucleotides: TGTGCCAGCAGCCCTTCGGCAGACTACAATGAGCAGTTCTTC.

The chain employs TRBV7-9 and TRBJ2-1, with D hard to call. The V and J ends lost 5 bases and 5 bases respectively, with 7 bases between them. This CDR3 has 12 residues. Germline V gene data show CDR1 as SEHNR and CDR2 as FQNEAQ (reference sequence). The CDR3 is CASSLIHNEQFF. The CDR3 DNA sequence: TGTGCCAGCAGCCTCATTCACAATGAGCAGTTCTTC. Supplemented by reference TRBV7-9 and TRBJ2-1, the full variable domain reads DTGVSQNPRHKITKRGQNVTFRCDPISEHNRLYWYRQTLGQGPEFLTYFQNEAQLEKSRLLSDRFSAERPKGSFSTLEIQRTEQGDSAMYLCASSLIHNEQFFGPGTRLTVL.

The chain links TRBV20-1 to TRBJ2-1, with TRBD2 matching over 14 bases. Germline V lookup: CDR1 DFQATT, CDR2 SNEGSKA (reference sequence). This CDR3 comprises 17 residues. V shed 1 base and J 0 bases; nucleotides not matched to a gene: 2. CDR3 nucleotide sequence: TGCAGTGCTAGAGTCGGGACTAGCGGGAGCTCCTACAATGAGCAGTTCTTC. Its protein is CSARVGTSGSSYNEQFF.

This chain joins TRBV27 and TRBJ2-3; possibly TRBD1 for D (5 bases). V was trimmed by 10 bases and J by 0 bases, leaving 26 bases between them. There are 18 residues in the CDR3. The germline V gene has CDR1 MNHEY and CDR2 SMNVEV (reference sequence). The CDR3 here is CATAEVGTGCTSTDTQYF. The CDR3 nucleotides are TGTGCCACCGCTGAAGTGGGAACAGGTTGTACTAGCACAGATACGCAGTATTTT.